The entry that follows covers one TCR beta chain sequence. In the original workflow: Amplified reference gene primers provided the basis for estimating nucleated cell counts. Repertoires were generated with immunoSEQ multiplex PCR, while TCRdb's copy carries only in-frame clones and drops some. D and trimming were read from the DNA, whereas the V and J calls and clone size are those reported in that table. The sample holds 5,500 to 6,000 clones, 90% seen once. This specimen comes from a study of blood T cell repertoires in COVID-19. Study-wide context: Both acute and convalescent COVID-19 samples were obtained from the United States, Italy and Spain. PBMCs, B-cell-depleted T cells, or T cells were the source of the cDNA or gDNA that made up the material.

V lost 5 bases, J lost 5 bases, and 16 bases stayed unmatched. This CDR3 region has 19 residues. The germline CDR1 and CDR2 sequences are MNHEY and SMNVEV (reference sequence). The gene calls are TRBV27 and TRBJ2-1, with 12 bases fitting TRBD2. The sequencing input was peripheral blood. The source is a man between 60 and 75 years old with acute or convalescent COVID-19. CDR3 DNA: TGTGCCAGCAGTCTGGGACCGGGACTAGCGGGTAGCCCGGACAATGAGCAGTTCTTC. Its protein is CASSLGPGLAGSPDNEQFF.